These 2 T cell receptor beta chains were sequenced from one sample in a study of CD8 T cells in Susac syndrome. It was with random hexamers that roughly 0.45 to 1 ug RNA was reverse transcribed. TCRdb independently ran MiXCR on the immunoSEQ multiplex PCR reads; one entry per CDR3 protein. The sample has approximately 74,000 distinct CDR3 sequences, nearly 95% seen once. Sequencing was performed on CD8+ T cells from PBMCs. These receptor sequences come from a human donor with Susac syndrome.

This chain links TRBV6-5 with TRBJ2-3; either TRBD1 or TRBD2 may supply D (5 bases each). Germline V gene data show CDR1 as MNHEY and CDR2 as SVGAGI. The ends were cut back, 6 bases at V and 0 bases at J, with 13 bases in the middle. The CDR3 is 15 residues long. The CDR3 sequence is CASRPRGASTDTQYF. The CDR3 nucleotides read TGTGCCAGCAGGCCTAGGGGAGCTAGCACAGATACGCAGTATTTT.

This clonotype turned up a few times. The chain uses TRBV7-9 and TRBJ2-7; D remains ambiguous. With 5 bases removed from V and 3 bases from J, the gap between germline ends came to 8 bases. The CDR3 sequence is 12 residues long. Germline CDR1 and CDR2: SEHNR and FQNEAQ (reference sequence). CDR3 sequence: CASSPSLYEQYF. The CDR3 DNA follows: TGTGCCAGCAGCCCCAGTCTCTACGAGCAGTACTTC.